This TCR beta chain originates from a study of spatial heterogeneity in lung cancer. Findings and caveats of the study: Expanded alpha and beta TCR counts within tumors tracked tumor mutation counts. The counts of expanded TCRs, ubiquitous and regional, tracked ubiquitous and regional nonsynonymous mutations, respectively.

Time point denoted: sample taken at primary tumor resection. The cohort: about 79 early-stage, untreated non-small cell lung cancer patients. Whole RNA was taken from tumor, nontumor lung or frozen PBMC; it was then sequenced unsorted. Germline CDR1 MNHEY, CDR2 SVGAGI. This CDR3 is 17 amino acids long. Losses at the gene ends were 3 bases for V and 5 bases for J; bases not matched to a gene: 12. This clonotype is labeled medium-sized (0.01 to 0.1%). Antigen: not known. TCRdb called the 5' RACE reads again in MiXCR, with one record for every CDR3 protein. Among around 1,700 distinct CDR3 sequences listed, approximately 4.2% were seen once.

This sequence joins TRBV6-5 and TRBJ1-4; 7 bases are a match to TRBD1. The receptor comes from a male donor with early-stage non-small cell lung cancer. The sample was lung tumor tissue, taken at surgery. The CDR3: CASSYLPATGRNEKLFF. CDR3 nucleotides: TGTGCCAGCAGTTATCTCCCCGCGACAGGGAGGAATGAAAAACTGTTTTTT.